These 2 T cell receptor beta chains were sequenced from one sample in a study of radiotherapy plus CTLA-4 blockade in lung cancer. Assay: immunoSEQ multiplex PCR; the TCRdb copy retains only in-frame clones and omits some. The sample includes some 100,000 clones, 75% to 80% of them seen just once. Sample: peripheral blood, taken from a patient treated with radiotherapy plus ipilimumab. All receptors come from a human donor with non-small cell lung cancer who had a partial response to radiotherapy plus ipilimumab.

The CDR3 sequence: CASKMGQGTQPQHF. Written as DNA, the CDR3 is TGTGCCAGTAAAATGGGTCAGGGGACTCAGCCCCAGCATTTT. The J gene is TRBJ1-5, the V gene TRBV19; tentatively, D is TRBD1 (6 bases). V shed 7 bases and J shed 6 bases, with 16 bases lying between them. CDR1 LNHDA and CDR2 SQIVND come from the germline V gene (reference sequence). The CDR3 runs 14 residues.

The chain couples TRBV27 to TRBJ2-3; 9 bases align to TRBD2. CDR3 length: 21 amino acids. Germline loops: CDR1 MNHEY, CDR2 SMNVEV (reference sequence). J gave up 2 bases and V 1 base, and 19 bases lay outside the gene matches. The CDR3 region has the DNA TGTGCCAGCAGTTTATGGGGAGGTCGGGGGGCGACTAGCGGAAACACAGATACGCAGTATTTT. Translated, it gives CASSLWGGRGATSGNTDTQYF.